This T cell receptor beta chain stems from a study of early T cells in non-severe SARS-CoV-2 infection. TCRdb processed the 5' RACE reads anew with MiXCR; each CDR3 protein has one entry. The sample shows approximately 83,000 distinct CDR3 sequences, over 12% of them seen only once. V lost 7 bases, J lost 1 base, and 19 bases lay in between. CDR1 DFQATT and CDR2 SNEGSKA come from the germline V gene (reference sequence). CDR3 length: 15 residues. The chain employs TRBV20-1 and TRBJ1-1; D not resolved. Sequencing was carried out using whole blood. The TCR sequence derives from an adult who was a healthcare worker with PCR-confirmed SARS-CoV-2 infection or an uninfected control (not recorded which). As DNA, the CDR3 is TGCAGTGTTAGGAACTTCCTTGTGGGGAACACTGAAGCTTTCTTT. It is translated as CSVRNFLVGNTEAFF.